This entry describes one T cell receptor beta chain. The germline V and J ends were trimmed by 6 bases and 9 bases, with 12 bases remaining between them. This CDR3 contains 12 residues. Per the germline V gene, CDR1 is LNHNV and CDR2 is YYDKDF (reference sequence). In the original analysis: From reference gene primer amplification, estimates of nucleated cell counts were derived. The protocol was immunoSEQ multiplex PCR, while the TCRdb copy is restricted to in-frame clones and leaves out a portion. V and J calls plus clone size are reproduced from that table; the DNA served to infer D and trimming. The top ten hold 15% to 17% of the sample, which has approximately 300,000 clones, about 86% seen once. This entry comes from a study of blood T cell repertoires in COVID-19. The overall study: Specimens from acute and convalescent COVID-19 originated in the United States, Italy and Spain.

V is TRBV15 and J is TRBJ1-3; TRBD1 might be the D (5 bases). This TCR came from a person aged 70 to 85 with COVID-19, enrolled during active disease. The sequenced material came from peripheral blood. Written as DNA, the CDR3 is TGTGCCACCAGTATTGGCGGGGGCACCATATATTTT. Protein product: CATSIGGGTIYF.